Below are 5 T cell receptor beta chains sequenced from a single sample in a study of blood T cell repertoires in COVID-19. Profiling relied on immunoSEQ multiplex PCR, and the TCRdb table lists in-frame clones only, not all of them. Of more than 400,000 clones listed, approximately 85% are singletons. The sample was peripheral blood. The origin of the receptors is a human donor in a cohort sampled during active COVID-19.

The chain joins TRBV19 to TRBJ2-6; D not certain. The CDR3 is made up of 14 amino acids. Per germline, CDR1 LNHDA and CDR2 SQIVND (reference sequence). Trimming removed 10 bases from V and 10 bases from J, with 20 bases in between. The CDR3, as DNA: TGTGCCACCACCCATGGGCCGTCGAAAAACGTCCTGACTTTC. This gives the protein CATTHGPSKNVLTF.

The genes are TRBV20-1 and TRBJ2-7, with 14 bases fitting TRBD2. There are 14 residues in the CDR3. Germline CDR1 reads DFQATT; CDR2 reads SNEGSKA (reference sequence). V was clipped by 3 bases and J by 5 bases; unmatched bases: 3. The CDR3, as DNA: TGCAGTGCTAGTGGGACTAGCGGGAGCAACGAGCAGTACTTC. Translated: CSASGTSGSNEQYF.

The J gene is TRBJ2-5, the V gene TRBV3-1 (or the pseudogene TRBV3-2), with 8 bases identical to TRBD2. V lost 7 bases to trimming and J lost 2 bases; unmatched junction nucleotides: 6. The germline V gene encodes CDR1 LGHDT and CDR2 YNNKEL (reference sequence). This CDR3 has 14 residues. The CDR3 here is CASKVLAAQETQYF. The CDR3 bases are TGTGCCAGCAAAGTACTAGCGGCTCAAGAGACCCAGTACTTC.

The rearrangement links TRBV2 to TRBJ1-4; weak D call: TRBD1 (5 bases). V lost 4 bases to trimming and J lost 5 bases, with 11 bases between them. The germline V gene has CDR1 SNHLY and CDR2 FYNNEI. The CDR3 contains 14 residues. The CDR3 DNA reads TGTGCCAGCAGTGCAGGGTGGGGAAATGAAAAACTGTTTTTT. It codes for CASSAGWGNEKLFF.

This clone was recorded only once. This sequence joins TRBV24-1 and TRBJ2-5, with TRBD1 identical over 9 bases. V shed 5 bases, J shed 2 bases, and the junction held 8 bases outside the gene matches. Germline lookup yields CDR1 KGHDR and CDR2 SFDVKD. The CDR3 is 16 amino acids. The CDR3 sequence: CATSAWDRVQQETQYF. In DNA, the CDR3 is TGTGCCACCAGTGCCTGGGACAGGGTACAACAAGAGACCCAGTACTTC.